This T cell receptor (beta chain) is drawn from a study of OX40 agonist ivuxolimab in advanced cancers. Study-wide points: Blood T cells, both CD4+ and CD8+, expanded clonally by week 6 at 0.1 to 3.0 mg/kg.

The protocol was immunoSEQ multiplex PCR, while the TCRdb copy is restricted to in-frame clones and leaves out a portion. Of roughly 80,000 clones detected, roughly 87% appear once; the ten largest clones hold 0.65% to 0.8%. This CDR3 has 16 amino acids. The germline CDR1 and CDR2 sequences are SGHVS and FQNEAQ. J was trimmed by 5 bases and V by 1 base; bases with no gene match: 4. As for this clone: Its target is not known.

The chain recombines TRBV7-8 with TRBJ2-2; 10 bases are a match to TRBD1. This specimen consisted of CD4+ or CD8+ T cells sorted from blood, obtained in a trial of the OX40 agonist ivuxolimab. The TCR comes from an adult with an advanced solid tumor such as melanoma, head and neck, liver or kidney cancer. In DNA form, the CDR3 reads TGTGCCAGCAGCTTAGTTGGGACAGGGGTAACCGGGGAGCTGTTTTTT. Its protein is CASSLVGTGVTGELFF.